This T cell receptor (beta chain) was captured in a study of Ad26.COV2.S vaccination and SARS-CoV-2 variants. Treatment of the sample: some 19 received Ad26.COV2.S at low or high dose, single or two shots; roughly five received placebo; per-sample allocation not given. Sampling occurred on day 63 after the first vaccine or placebo injection. Sequencing was performed with immunoSEQ multiplex PCR; in TCRdb, only in-frame clones are kept and a portion is missing. The sample records fewer than 900,000 clones, around 89% being singletons. The CDR3 spans 13 residues. V dropped 0 bases and J dropped 11 bases, with 9 bases sitting between them. The germline V gene has CDR1 SGHRS and CDR2 YFSETQ.

The genes are TRBV5-1 and TRBJ2-6; no definite D call. The receptor was isolated from a person aged 18-65 years who received the Ad26.COV2.S COVID-19 vaccine or a placebo. The sequencing used peripheral blood, collected in a trial of Ad26.COV2.S vaccine versus placebo. In DNA form, the CDR3 reads TGCGCCAGCAGCTTGGAGGGCGGAGACGTCCTGACTTTC. Translation: CASSLEGGDVLTF.